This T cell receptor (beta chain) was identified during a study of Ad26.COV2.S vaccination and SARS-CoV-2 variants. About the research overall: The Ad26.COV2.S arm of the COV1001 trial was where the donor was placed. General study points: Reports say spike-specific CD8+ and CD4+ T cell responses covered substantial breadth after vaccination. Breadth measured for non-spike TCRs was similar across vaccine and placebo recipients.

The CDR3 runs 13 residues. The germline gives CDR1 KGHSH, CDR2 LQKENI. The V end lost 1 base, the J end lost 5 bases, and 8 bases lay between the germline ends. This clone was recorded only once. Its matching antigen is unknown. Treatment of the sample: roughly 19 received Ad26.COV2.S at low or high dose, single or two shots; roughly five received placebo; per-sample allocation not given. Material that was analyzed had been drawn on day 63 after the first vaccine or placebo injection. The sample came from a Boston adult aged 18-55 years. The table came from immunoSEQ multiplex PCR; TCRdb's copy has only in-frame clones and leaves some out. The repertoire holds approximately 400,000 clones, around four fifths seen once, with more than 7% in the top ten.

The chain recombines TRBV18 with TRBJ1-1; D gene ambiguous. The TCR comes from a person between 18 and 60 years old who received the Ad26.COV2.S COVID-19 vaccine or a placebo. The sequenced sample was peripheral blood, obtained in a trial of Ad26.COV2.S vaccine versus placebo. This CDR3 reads CASSPRLGTEAFF. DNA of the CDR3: TGTGCCAGCTCACCACGATTGGGAACTGAAGCTTTCTTT.